This entry lists 16 T cell receptor beta chains sequenced from one sample in a study of cytomegalovirus exposure and HLA in healthy donors. It was with 60 Vbeta and 13 Jbeta primers that the PCR ran. Clones were sequenced by immunoSEQ multiplex PCR, and TCRdb holds only the in-frame ones, with some missing. The sample holds approximately 140,000 clones, more than 60% seen once. The specimen was PBMCs. The receptors come from a man in his forties in good health and CMV-seronegative.

The genes are TRBV10-3 and TRBJ1-5; D gene ambiguous. This CDR3 is 12 amino acids long. Germline loops: CDR1 ENHRY, CDR2 SYGVKD. The V and J ends lost 6 bases and 4 bases respectively, with 7 bases between them. CDR3 in amino acids: CAISTVNQPQHF. DNA for the CDR3: TGTGCCATCAGCACAGTTAATCAGCCCCAGCATTTT.

This clone was found once. The rearrangement joins TRBV27 to TRBJ2-1; 9 bases line up with TRBD2. The V gene end was trimmed by 0 bases and the J gene end by 7 bases; junction bases not matched to a gene: 7. Germline lookup yields CDR1 MNHEY and CDR2 SMNVEV (reference sequence). The CDR3 is 16 residues long. The CDR3 DNA reads as TGTGCCAGCAGTTTATCGGCCGGGACTAGCAAGAATGAGCAGTTCTTC. It translates to CASSLSAGTSKNEQFF.

This clone was counted a single time. This chain connects TRBV6-1 to TRBJ2-5; 11 bases align to TRBD2. Unmatched junction bases numbered 4, after V lost 2 bases and J lost 5 bases. The CDR3 is 15 amino acids. From germline, CDR1 is MNHNS and CDR2 SASEGT. CDR3 loop: CASSELSGGAETQYF. CDR3 bases: TGTGCCAGCAGTGAACTTAGCGGGGGGGCCGAGACCCAGTACTTC.

This clone was found a few times. The V gene is TRBV4-2, the J gene TRBJ2-7; TRBD1 agrees at 8 bases. After removal of 0 bases from V and 5 bases from J, the junction contained 12 bases not matched to a gene. The CDR3 has 17 residues. The germline gives CDR1 LGHNA, CDR2 YNFKEQ. CDR3 bases: TGTGCCAGCAGCCAAGACCTGATGAGGGCAGGGGGCGACGAGCAGTACTTC. Translated, it gives CASSQDLMRAGGDEQYF.

The rearrangement uses TRBV7-2 and TRBJ2-3, with D possibly TRBD2 on 5 matching bases. The V and J ends lost 4 bases and 0 bases respectively, with 11 bases between them. Germline-derived CDR1 and CDR2 are SGHTA and FQGNSA. The CDR3 consists of 15 residues. DNA for the CDR3: TGTGCCAGCAGCTCGCTTAGCGTCAGCACAGATACGCAGTATTTT. The encoded protein is CASSSLSVSTDTQYF.

The chain couples TRBV4-1 to TRBJ2-3; 11 bases are shared with TRBD2. After removal of 4 bases from V and 1 base from J, the junction contained 4 bases not matched to a gene. CDR3 length: 16 amino acids. Germline V gene data show CDR1 as MGHRA and CDR2 as YSYEKL. The CDR3 coding sequence is TGCGCCAGCAGCCCCCTACTAGCGGGGGGCACAGATACGCAGTATTTT. It is translated as CASSPLLAGGTDTQYF.

This chain connects TRBV19 to TRBJ1-1, with D possibly being TRBD1 (5 bases). Between the trimmed V and J ends, which lost 6 bases and 6 bases, there was a span of 14 bases. This CDR3 has 13 residues. Germline CDR1 reads LNHDA; CDR2 reads SQIVND (reference sequence). CDR3 DNA: TGTGCCAGTAGGGACTTATCGGGGGCTGAAGCTTTCTTT. Residues: CASRDLSGAEAFF.

CDR3 amino acids: CASSFGGLPENEQFF. The CDR3 DNA follows: TGCGCCAGCAGCTTCGGGGGACTCCCGGAGAATGAGCAGTTCTTC. The chain joins TRBV5-1 to TRBJ2-1, with D perhaps matching TRBD2 (6 bases). Trimming shortened V by 2 bases and J by 7 bases, and 16 bases separated the two germline ends. From germline, CDR1 is SGHRS and CDR2 YFSETQ. The CDR3 is 15 amino acids. The variable domain in full, with the rest retrieved from reference TRBV5-1 and TRBJ2-1, is KAGVTQTPRYLIKTRGQQVTLSCSPISGHRSVSWYQQTPGQGLQFLFEYFSETQRNKGNFPGRFSGRQFSNSRSEMNVSTLELGDSALYLCASSFGGLPENEQFFGPGTRLTVL.

This rearrangement joins TRBV9 to TRBJ1-2; the D gene is possibly TRBD1 (6 bases). This CDR3 contains 18 residues. Germline CDR1 reads SGDLS; CDR2 reads YYNGEE. Trimming cost V 2 bases and J 8 bases, with 28 bases left between them. CDR3 in amino acids: CASSVFDRPEAPGNGYTF. The CDR3 DNA reads TGTGCCAGCAGCGTCTTCGACAGGCCCGAGGCGCCCGGCAACGGCTACACCTTC.

This clone is a singleton in its sample. The rearrangement links TRBV18 to TRBJ1-4, with TRBD1 matching 9 bases. Germline CDR1 KGHSH, CDR2 LQKENI. This CDR3 spans 16 amino acids. J lost 8 bases, V lost 3 bases, and 10 bases had no gene match. The CDR3 loop reads CASSPGMGTGSEKLFF. DNA for the CDR3: TGTGCCAGCTCACCCGGGATGGGGACAGGGTCCGAAAAACTGTTTTTT.

The chain is built from TRBV15 and TRBJ1-5, with a possible D match to TRBD1 (6 bases). Germline CDR1 and CDR2: LNHNV and YYDKDF (reference sequence). This CDR3 spans 17 amino acids. With 1 base removed from V and 2 bases from J, the gap between germline ends came to 15 bases. CDR3 in amino acids: CATSRGGPPTGNQPQHF. Written as DNA, the CDR3 is TGTGCCACCAGCAGAGGGGGGCCCCCGACGGGCAATCAGCCCCAGCATTTT.

This chain links TRBV4-1 with TRBJ1-1, with 7 bases fitting TRBD1. Germline CDR1 and CDR2: MGHRA and YSYEKL. The CDR3 sequence is 15 residues long. V shed 4 bases and J 3 bases; nucleotides not matched to a gene: 8. CDR3: CASSPRQGLYTEAFF. The CDR3, as DNA: TGCGCCAGCAGCCCAAGACAGGGTCTTTACACTGAAGCTTTCTTT.

The genes are TRBV2 and TRBJ2-1, with TRBD1 matching over 7 bases. The germline gives CDR1 SNHLY, CDR2 FYNNEI. The CDR3 spans 15 residues. Trimming removed 6 bases from V and 6 bases from J; junction bases left unmatched: 11. The chain's CDR3 is CASSQTGPQRNEQFF. The CDR3 DNA reads TGTGCCAGCAGCCAGACAGGGCCCCAACGCAATGAGCAGTTCTTC.

The gene calls are TRBV29-1 and TRBJ1-2, with 10 bases fitting TRBD1. The CDR3 contains 11 residues. The V segment lost 7 bases and the J segment 8 bases; nucleotides outside the gene matches: 4. The V gene's germline CDR1 is SQVTM and CDR2 ANQGSEA. CDR3 region: CSEGQGRGYTF. In DNA form, the CDR3 reads TGCAGCGAGGGACAGGGGAGAGGCTACACCTTC. Drawing the rest from reference TRBV29-1 and TRBJ1-2, the complete variable domain is SAVISQKPSRDICQRGTSLTIQCQVDSQVTMMFWYRQQPGQSLTLIATANQGSEATYESGFVIDKFPISRPNLTFSTLTVSNMSPEDSSIYLCSEGQGRGYTFGSGTRLTVV.

The CDR3 reads CASRDTYNTEAFF. Here the CDR3 DNA reads TGTGCCAGCAGGGACACCTACAACACTGAAGCTTTCTTT. This chain connects TRBV6-5 to TRBJ1-1; TRBD1 is a possible D gene (5 bases). Germline CDR1 and CDR2: MNHEY and SVGAGI. The CDR3 contains 13 residues. Trimming shortened V by 6 bases and J by 2 bases, and 10 bases separated the two germline ends.

This clone was observed a single time. The CDR3: CASSLRQGQTYEQYF. DNA of the CDR3: TGTGCCAGCAGTCTCCGACAGGGGCAAACCTACGAGCAGTACTTC. This chain links TRBV9 with TRBJ2-5, with 8 bases fitting TRBD1. The J call may be mistaken, given a closer DNA end match to TRBJ2-7. The germline V gene has CDR1 SGDLS and CDR2 YYNGEE. The CDR3 sequence is 15 residues long.